This TCR beta chain was recovered during a study of post-analysis software for immune sequencing data (dated by TCRdb to 2014 to 2015). Looking at the study overall: Disease courses on record covered relapsing-remitting, secondary progressive and progressive-relapsing multiple sclerosis, though some patients had no subtype annotation. A subset of samples was prepared in parallel using single-end sample barcoding, then pooled and co-amplified after Illumina adapter ligation. Patient repertoires were compared against some twelve previously published healthy control repertoires from donors aged roughly 6 to 28 years.

To demonstrate the VDJtools post-analysis software, TCR beta repertoires were profiled from the peripheral blood of about 13 young patients with multiple sclerosis. The multiple sclerosis patients were children and adolescents ranging in age from 6 to 15 years. The research as a whole found: The multiple sclerosis patient group was slightly younger than the control group. Direct clustering with F measure showed strong co-clustering of samples prepared in the same batch, prompting a batch-effect correction. Compared with controls, multiple sclerosis patients had significantly lower normalized Chao1 diversity, a finding suggesting substantial peripheral T-cell clonal expansion.

In the case of this clonotype: What this receptor recognizes is not known. Base qualities are not recorded, but no much larger clone differs from it by a single base.

The library was built by means of PCR. Sequenced on an Illumina HiSeq 2500. To reduce PCR and sequencing biases, unique molecular identifiers were built into the TCR beta cDNA libraries. Roughly 500,000 cDNA molecules were obtained for every 1 to 10 million input T cells, so each molecule roughly corresponded to one T cell. Patient libraries were prepared and sequenced with the same protocol used for the earlier healthy control dataset. Within a given batch, samples were prepared together, multiplexed and sequenced on the same HiSeq lane. In the original analysis: Raw barcoded reads were processed with MIGEC, discarding single-read molecular identifier groups before consensus assembly and CDR3 extraction. VDJtools was used for post-analysis of the clonotype tables, with diversity normalized by down-sampling every dataset to the smallest sample size. In repertoire overlap clustering, CDR3 amino acid sequences, but not nucleotide sequences, were matched to correct batch-related cross-sample contamination. TCRdb trimmed the raw reads at Q25, called clones with MiXCR and kept productive beta chains. Merged by CDR3 protein, the rows form single entries marked with the most common genes and DNA. In this record, the V and J calls reflect TCRdb's handling and not the investigators' own analysis. The sample table lists about 460,000 distinct CDR3 sequences, roughly 45% of them with a count of one. The top ten constitute about 12% of the sample.

The origin of this receptor is a girl between 5 and 17 years old with multiple sclerosis. The sample consisted of blood.

The nucleotide sequence is given as TGCGCCAGCAGCTCAGCCGGGACTCGCGTCGATGAGCAGTTCTTC. This gives the protein CASSSAGTRVDEQFF. This sequence uses TRBV4-1 and TRBJ2-1; the D gene is perhaps TRBD2, from 6 matching bases. The CDR3 holds 15 amino acids from the cysteine to the phenylalanine. Just CDR3 DNA is preserved here, 45 bases in frame from base 1. CDR1 MGHRA and CDR2 YSYEKL are derived from the germline V gene. The junction carries 19 bases between V and J, which are trimmed by 5 bases and 8 bases respectively.